The entry below describes one TCR beta chain. Sequencing was performed with immunoSEQ multiplex PCR; in TCRdb, only in-frame clones are kept and a portion is missing. The sample holds approximately 88,000 clones, about 89% seen once. The data derive from a study of control samples from healthy donors and cancer patients. The germline CDR1 and CDR2 sequences are ENHRY and SYGVKD. V shed 5 bases and J shed 0 bases, with 10 bases lying between them. This CDR3 contains 15 residues. Sequenced input: blood. The chain joins TRBV10-3 to TRBJ2-2; maybe TRBD2 (6 bases). The receptor was derived from a woman aged 25 to 45 in good health. CDR3 loop: CAISTGSPNTGELFF. The CDR3 DNA sequence: TGTGCCATCAGTACCGGGAGTCCGAACACCGGGGAGCTGTTTTTT.